Sequencing of this T cell receptor beta chain was carried out in a study of control samples from healthy donors and cancer patients. There are 16 residues in the CDR3. Germline lookup yields CDR1 KGHSH and CDR2 LQKENI. V lost 4 bases to trimming and J lost 5 bases, with 20 bases between them. Libraries were prepared by immunoSEQ multiplex PCR; TCRdb keeps only in-frame clonotypes and omits some of them. The sample table sets out approximately 190,000 clones. The chain carries TRBV18 and TRBJ2-5; D is perhaps TRBD1 or TRBD2 (5 bases each). The origin of this receptor is a woman under 40 in good health. Sequencing was performed on blood. As DNA, the CDR3 is TGTGCCAGCTCACGGGCTGCTCATCAGGGCGGGGAGACCCAGTACTTC. Translated, it gives CASSRAAHQGGETQYF.